The 28 T cell receptor beta chains presented below share a single source sample, sequenced in a study of graft-versus-host responses after intestinal transplantation. What these receptors recognize is not known. This table comes from immunoSEQ multiplex PCR, and its TCRdb copy is limited to in-frame clones, with some not included. The data show some 120,000 clones, around 90% seen once. Here the sequenced sample was unstimulated CD4+ T cells sorted from spleen or lymph node cells, taken before intestinal transplant. Every receptor here comes from a human donor who received an intestinal transplant.

This clone was counted between two and nine times. This chain connects TRBV5-1 to TRBJ2-5; the D gene is possibly TRBD2 (6 bases). The CDR3 is 15 residues long. Germline V lookup: CDR1 SGHRS, CDR2 YFSETQ. Trimming took off 0 bases at V and 5 bases at J, with 14 bases between the two ends. The CDR3 reads CASSLDLGGLETQYF. The CDR3 DNA reads TGCGCCAGCAGCTTGGATCTGGGGGGTCTGGAGACCCAGTACTTC. The full variable domain, completed using reference TRBV5-1 and TRBJ2-5, is KAGVTQTPRYLIKTRGQQVTLSCSPISGHRSVSWYQQTPGQGLQFLFEYFSETQRNKGNFPGRFSGRQFSNSRSEMNVSTLELGDSALYLCASSLDLGGLETQYFGPGTRLLVL.

The rearrangement uses TRBV12-5 and TRBJ2-7, with D tentatively TRBD2 (5 bases). Trimming pared 2 bases from V and 0 bases from J, leaving 8 bases between. CDR3 length equals 14 residues. Germline CDR1 is LGHNT and CDR2 is FRNRAP. The CDR3 spells CASGLRENSYEQYF. CDR3 bases: TGTGCTAGTGGTTTGAGGGAGAACTCCTACGAGCAGTACTTC. Combining the CDR3 with reference TRBV12-5 and TRBJ2-7 gives the whole variable domain DARVTQTPRHKVTEMGQEVTMRCQPILGHNTVFWYRQTMMQGLELLAYFRNRAPLDDSGMPKDRFSAEMPDATLATLKIQPSEPRDSAVYFCASGLRENSYEQYFGPGTRLTVT.

The chain carries TRBV7-8 and TRBJ2-6, with TRBD2 identical over 8 bases. This CDR3 region has 19 residues. With V trimmed by 3 bases and J by 0 bases, 10 bases remained unmatched. Per the germline V gene, CDR1 is SGHVS and CDR2 is FQNEAQ. The CDR3 DNA reads as TGTGCCAGCAGCTTCGACCGGGGGGGGCGCTTCTCTGGGGCCAACGTCCTGACTTTC. As protein: CASSFDRGGRFSGANVLTF.

The V and J genes are TRBV5-1 and TRBJ2-5, with 10 bases fitting TRBD1. Germline loops: CDR1 SGHRS, CDR2 YFSETQ. The J segment lost 5 bases and the V segment lost 4 bases, leaving 8 bases of the junction unmatched. The CDR3 consists of 15 residues. DNA of the CDR3: TGCGCCAGCAGCGGGACAGGGGAGGAGTGGGAGACCCAGTACTTC. Protein sequence: CASSGTGEEWETQYF.

V and J are TRBV7-6 and TRBJ1-1, with 9 bases that match TRBD1. The CDR3 extends over 17 amino acids. Germline CDR1 is SGHVS and CDR2 is FNYEAQ. V lost 3 bases and J lost 0; bases outside the gene matches: 8. CDR3 sequence (DNA): TGTGCCAGCAGCTTGGGGCCACAGGGGGCAGTGAACACTGAAGCTTTCTTT. This sequence encodes CASSLGPQGAVNTEAFF.

The V call is TRBV5-4, the J call TRBJ2-1, with a possible D match to TRBD1 (8 bases). This CDR3 has 16 amino acids. V was pared by 4 bases and J by 5 bases, with 19 bases between. The V gene's germline CDR1 is SGHNT and CDR2 YYREEE (reference sequence). The chain's CDR3 is CASSRQGQGGNNEQFF. In DNA form, the CDR3 reads TGTGCCAGCAGCCGCCAAGGACAGGGAGGGAACAATGAGCAGTTCTTC.

V gene TRBV5-1 combines with J gene TRBJ2-1; 9 bases match TRBD2. After removal of 0 bases from V and 5 bases from J, the junction contained 0 bases not matched to a gene. Germline V gene lookup returns CDR1 SGHRS and CDR2 YFSETQ. The CDR3 loop spans 14 amino acids. CDR3 DNA: TGCGCCAGCAGCTTGGGACTAGCGGACAATGAGCAGTTCTTC. Its protein product is CASSLGLADNEQFF.

This rearrangement joins TRBV5-1 to TRBJ1-2, with no clear D. V lost 1 base, J lost 4 bases, and 11 bases lay in between. The CDR3 spans 14 residues. Germline CDR1 SGHRS, CDR2 YFSETQ. The CDR3 sequence: CASSLRSTVYGYTF. In DNA, the CDR3 is TGCGCCAGCAGCTTGCGGTCGACGGTCTATGGCTACACCTTC.

The chain couples TRBV5-6 to TRBJ2-3, with D uncertain. The CDR3 covers 13 residues. With 7 bases removed from V and 6 bases from J, the gap between germline ends came to 15 bases. Looked up from germline, CDR1 is SGHDT and CDR2 is YYEEEE. CDR3 sequence: CASLRLASDTQYF. CDR3 DNA sequence: TGTGCCAGCTTGAGGTTAGCTTCCGATACGCAGTATTTT. Looking up the rest from reference TRBV5-6 and TRBJ2-3 gives the full variable domain: DAGVTQSPTHLIKTRGQQVTLRCSPKSGHDTVSWYQQALGQGPQFIFQYYEEEERQRGNFPDRFSGHQFPNYSSELNVNALLLGDSALYLCASLRLASDTQYFGPGTRLTVL.

This sequence joins TRBV25-1 and TRBJ1-2, with D possibly being TRBD1 (5 bases). Germline V gene data show CDR1 as MGHDK and CDR2 as SYGVNS. The CDR3 runs 15 residues. Trimming removed 3 bases from V and 7 bases from J, with 18 bases in between. CDR3 bases: TGTGCCAGCAGTGATTACACCCGGGGAAGGGGTGGCTACACCTTC. This encodes CASSDYTRGRGGYTF.

V is TRBV5-1 and J is TRBJ1-6; TRBD1 might be the D (5 bases). V gave up 0 bases and J gave up 6 bases, with 10 bases separating them. The CDR3 is 15 amino acids. Germline CDR1 and CDR2: SGHRS and YFSETQ. The DNA for the CDR3 is TGCGCCAGCAGCTTGGGCGGGGGGACTAATTCACCCCTCCACTTT. Translated: CASSLGGGTNSPLHF.

The rearrangement links TRBV5-1 to TRBJ2-1; D call uncertain. Germline values: CDR1 SGHRS, CDR2 YFSETQ. V was pared by 3 bases and J by 3 bases, with 16 bases between. The CDR3 runs 16 residues. As DNA, the CDR3 is TGCGCCAGCAGCTCCGTGGGCGGTGGGATCTACAATGAGCAGTTCTTC. It is translated as CASSSVGGGIYNEQFF.

The gene calls are TRBV5-1 and TRBJ2-5, with 11 bases matching TRBD2. CDR3 length: 17 amino acids. CDR1 is SGHRS, CDR2 YFSETQ, per germline. V lost 0 bases, J lost 2 bases, and 6 bases stayed unmatched. CDR3 nucleotide sequence: TGCGCCAGCAGCTTGGTGAGGGGACTAGCGGCTCAAGAGACCCAGTACTTC. Its translation: CASSLVRGLAAQETQYF.

The chain is built from TRBV5-1 and TRBJ1-2; 7 nucleotides line up with TRBD1. CDR1 and CDR2 (germline): SGHRS, YFSETQ. There are 14 residues in the CDR3. The V segment lost 4 bases and the J segment 8 bases; nucleotides outside the gene matches: 11. This CDR3 reads CASSELRGTGGYTF. CDR3 DNA sequence: TGCGCCAGCAGCGAACTCAGGGGGACGGGGGGCTACACCTTC.

The V call is TRBV9, the J call TRBJ1-1, with D possibly TRBD1 on 5 matching bases. There are 14 residues in the CDR3. Trimming cost V 0 bases and J 2 bases, with 8 bases left between them. Germline CDR1 SGDLS, CDR2 YYNGEE. The CDR3 region has the DNA TGTGCCAGCAGCGTAGGGACATTCAACACTGAAGCTTTCTTT. It codes for CASSVGTFNTEAFF.

The chain is built from TRBV6-1 and TRBJ2-7; a possible D gene is TRBD2 (6 bases). This CDR3 spans 15 amino acids. Germline V CDR1 and CDR2: MNHNS, SASEGT. The V gene lost 2 bases and the J gene lost 2 bases, with 13 bases spanning the gap. CDR3 DNA sequence: TGTGCCAGCAGTGAATGGCCTAGCGCTGCCTACGAGCAGTACTTC. Translated, it gives CASSEWPSAAYEQYF.

V and J are TRBV7-6 and TRBJ2-6; D gene uncertain. The CDR3 length is 15 residues. Trimming cost V 4 bases and J 0 bases, with 7 bases left between them. Per the germline V gene, CDR1 is SGHVS and CDR2 is FNYEAQ. In nucleotides, the CDR3 is TGTGCCAGCAGCTCACAGTCCTCTGGGGCCAACGTCCTGACTTTC. Its protein is CASSSQSSGANVLTF.

The chain has TRBV7-9 and TRBJ1-5, with D unresolved. Trimming removed 5 bases at V and 0 bases at J, with 8 bases between. The CDR3 runs to 14 residues. CDR1 and CDR2 from the germline V gene are SEHNR and FQNEAQ (reference sequence). CDR3 in amino acids: CASSRGSSNQPQHF. DNA of the CDR3: TGTGCCAGCAGCCGTGGTAGTAGCAATCAGCCCCAGCATTTT.

The table lists this clone with a count of one. The chain employs TRBV11-2 and TRBJ2-1; D is perhaps TRBD1 or TRBD2 (6 bases each). The CDR3 consists of 16 residues. CDR1 is SGHAT, CDR2 FQNNGV, per germline. The V gene lost 5 bases and the J gene lost 14 bases, with 28 bases spanning the gap. DNA for the CDR3: TGTGCCAGCAGCCAATTTAGGGGCAGGGGAGGTGCAAGCGAGTTCTTC. Translating gives CASSQFRGRGGASEFF.

The chain employs TRBV14 and TRBJ2-3; the D is unclear. CDR3 length: 13 residues. Trimming removed 1 base at V and 2 bases at J, with 4 bases between. Germline CDR1 is SGHDN and CDR2 is FVKESK. The CDR3 region is CASSQGATDTQYF. CDR3 bases: TGTGCCAGCAGCCAAGGAGCCACAGATACGCAGTATTTT.

The chain uses TRBV6-5 and TRBJ2-1, with a tentative D call TRBD2 (6 bases). Looked up from germline, CDR1 is MNHEY and CDR2 is SVGAGI. Trimming took 10 bases from V and 5 from J, leaving 15 bases between them. This CDR3 spans 13 amino acids. CDR3 DNA sequence: TGTGCCACCTATGCGGGGACCGACAATGAGCAGTTCTTC. This sequence encodes CATYAGTDNEQFF.

The V call is TRBV6-1, the J call TRBJ1-5, with D maybe TRBD1 (6 bases). Germline V gene sequence: CDR1 MNHNS, CDR2 SASEGT. V was cut by 8 bases and J by 2 bases, with 16 bases left in between. The CDR3 totals 15 residues. CDR3 DNA: TGTGCCAGCGGAACCAGGGGCGAGGGCAATCAGCCCCAGCATTTT. Translating gives CASGTRGEGNQPQHF.

The chain recombines TRBV4-1 with TRBJ1-5; no firm D call. Trimming cost V 0 bases and J 4 bases, with 10 bases left between them. CDR1 MGHRA and CDR2 YSYEKL come from the germline V gene. The CDR3 loop spans 15 amino acids. The CDR3 DNA reads TGCGCCAGCAGCCAAGATCTGGCGCGGAATCAGCCCCAGCATTTT. As protein: CASSQDLARNQPQHF.

The rearrangement uses TRBV5-1 and TRBJ2-1; possibly TRBD2 for D (6 bases). Germline V CDR1 and CDR2: SGHRS, YFSETQ. Trimming removed 5 bases at V and 4 bases at J, with 10 bases between. The CDR3 has 13 amino acids. CDR3 residues: CASSRGEYNEQFF. The CDR3 nucleotides read TGCGCCAGCAGTCGCGGGGAGTACAATGAGCAGTTCTTC.

The rearrangement links TRBV23-1 to TRBJ1-1, with 10 bases that match TRBD1. TRBV23-1 falls under the ORF class, with uncertain function. V lost 1 base, J lost 4 bases, and 3 bases stayed unmatched. The CDR3 is 15 residues long. The CDR3 coding sequence is TGCGCCAGCAGTCAATTCCGGGACAGGGGCACTGAAGCTTTCTTT. Its protein is CASSQFRDRGTEAFF.

The J gene is TRBJ2-5, the V gene TRBV19; TRBD1 agrees at 7 bases. The germline V gene encodes CDR1 LNHDA and CDR2 SQIVND (reference sequence). The V and J ends lost 6 bases and 5 bases, in that order; junction bases with no gene match: 12. The CDR3 totals 15 residues. CDR3 region: CASRSASTGAETQYF. The CDR3, as DNA: TGTGCCAGTAGGTCGGCTTCAACAGGGGCGGAGACCCAGTACTTC.

The chain combines TRBV5-1 with TRBJ1-6; D remains ambiguous. The CDR3 sequence is 15 residues long. The ends were cut back, 0 bases at V and 7 bases at J, with 11 bases in the middle. Germline values: CDR1 SGHRS, CDR2 YFSETQ. The CDR3 DNA reads TGCGCCAGCAGCTTGGAGCCGGGTTCGAATTCACCCCTCCACTTT. Translating it yields CASSLEPGSNSPLHF.

Remarks on this clone: In this CDR3 the conserved last residue, phenylalanine or tryptophan, is missing, so a read error is likely. The chain joins TRBV10-3 to TRBJ2-7; 10 bases agree with TRBD2. Unmatched junction bases numbered 3, after V lost 9 bases and J lost 4 bases. The CDR3 is 12 amino acids. The germline gives CDR1 ENHRY, CDR2 SYGVKD. The CDR3 coding sequence is TGTGCCATGGGGACTAGCGTTTACGAGCAGTACCTC. Residues: CAMGTSVYEQYL.